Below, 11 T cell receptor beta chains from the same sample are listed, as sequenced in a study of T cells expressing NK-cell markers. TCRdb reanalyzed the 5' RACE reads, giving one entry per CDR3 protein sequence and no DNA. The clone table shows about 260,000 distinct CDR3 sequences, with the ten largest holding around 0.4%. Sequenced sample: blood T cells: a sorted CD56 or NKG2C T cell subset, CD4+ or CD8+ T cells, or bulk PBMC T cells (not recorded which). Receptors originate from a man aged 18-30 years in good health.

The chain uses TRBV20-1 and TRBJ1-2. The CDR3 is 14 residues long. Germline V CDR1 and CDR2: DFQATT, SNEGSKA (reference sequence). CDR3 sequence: CSAIQSRANYGYTF.

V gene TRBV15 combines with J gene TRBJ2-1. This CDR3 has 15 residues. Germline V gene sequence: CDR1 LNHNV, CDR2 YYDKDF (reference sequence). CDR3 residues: CATSRDRADYNEQFF.

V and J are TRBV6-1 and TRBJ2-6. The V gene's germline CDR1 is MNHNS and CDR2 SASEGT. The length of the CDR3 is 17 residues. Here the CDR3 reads CASSQQGPDAGANVLTF.

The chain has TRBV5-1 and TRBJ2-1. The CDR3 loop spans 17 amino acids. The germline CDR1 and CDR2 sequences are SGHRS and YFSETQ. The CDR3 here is CASSLRRPGAQSDEQFF.

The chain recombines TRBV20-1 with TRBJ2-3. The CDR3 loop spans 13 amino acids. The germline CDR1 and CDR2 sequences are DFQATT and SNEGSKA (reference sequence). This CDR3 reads CSRVSAITDTQYF.

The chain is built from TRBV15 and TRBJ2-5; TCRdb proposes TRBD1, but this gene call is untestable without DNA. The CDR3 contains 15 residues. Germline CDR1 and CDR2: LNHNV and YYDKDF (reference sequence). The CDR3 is CATSRGTGSFVAQYF. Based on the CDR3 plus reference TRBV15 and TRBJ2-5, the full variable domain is DAMVIQNPRYQVTQFGKPVTLSCSQTLNHNVMYWYQQKSSQAPKLLFHYYDKDFNNEADTPDNFQSRRPNTSFCFLDIRSPGLGDTAMYLCATSRGTGSFVAQYFGPGTRLLVL.

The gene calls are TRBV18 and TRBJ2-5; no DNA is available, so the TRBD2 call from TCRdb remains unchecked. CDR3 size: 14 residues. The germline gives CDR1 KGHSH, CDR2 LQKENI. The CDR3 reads CASSPLIWATAQYF.

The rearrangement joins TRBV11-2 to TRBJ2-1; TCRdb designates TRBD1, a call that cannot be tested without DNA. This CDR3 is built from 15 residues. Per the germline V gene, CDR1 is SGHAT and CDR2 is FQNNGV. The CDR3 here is CASSLQRDRTNEQFF.

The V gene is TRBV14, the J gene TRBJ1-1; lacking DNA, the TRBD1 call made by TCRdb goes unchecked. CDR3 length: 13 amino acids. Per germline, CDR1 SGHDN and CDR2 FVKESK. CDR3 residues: CASSLTRGTEAFF.

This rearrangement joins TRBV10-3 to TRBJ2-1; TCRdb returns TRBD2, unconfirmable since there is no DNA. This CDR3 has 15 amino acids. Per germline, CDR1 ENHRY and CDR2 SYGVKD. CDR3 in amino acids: CAISEGRLVESEQFF.

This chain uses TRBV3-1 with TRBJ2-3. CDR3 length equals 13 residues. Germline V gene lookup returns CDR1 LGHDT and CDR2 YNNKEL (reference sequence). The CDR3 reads CASRPGATDTQYF.